The sequence of this TCR beta chain was determined in a study of early T cells in non-severe SARS-CoV-2 infection. Study in general: Unsorted whole blood bulk RNA was sequenced, with unpaired chains.

This clonotype was counted between two and nine times. Unique molecular identifiers (one per individual cDNA molecule) were attached. A single record per CDR3 protein comes from TCRdb applying MiXCR to the 5' RACE reads. This sample has 70,000 to 90,000 distinct CDR3 sequences, with 10% to 15% found just once. V lost 4 bases and J lost 7, with 14 bases in between. The CDR3 has 15 residues. From germline, CDR1 is KGHSH and CDR2 LQKENI. The chain links TRBV18 to TRBJ1-6, with D tentatively TRBD1 (5 bases). Input material: whole blood. The TCR sequence derives from an adult who was a healthcare worker with PCR-confirmed SARS-CoV-2 infection or an uninfected control (not recorded which). In DNA, the CDR3 is TGTGCCAGCTCACAGGGGAGTGTGAGGAATTCACCCCTCCACTTT. Protein: CASSQGSVRNSPLHF. Full variable domain (remainder filled in from reference TRBV18 and TRBJ1-6): NAGVMQNPRHLVRRRGQEARLRCSPMKGHSHVYWYRQLPEEGLKFMVYLQKENIIDESGMPKERFSAEFPKEGPSILRIQQVVRGDSAAYFCASSQGSVRNSPLHFGNGTRLTVT.